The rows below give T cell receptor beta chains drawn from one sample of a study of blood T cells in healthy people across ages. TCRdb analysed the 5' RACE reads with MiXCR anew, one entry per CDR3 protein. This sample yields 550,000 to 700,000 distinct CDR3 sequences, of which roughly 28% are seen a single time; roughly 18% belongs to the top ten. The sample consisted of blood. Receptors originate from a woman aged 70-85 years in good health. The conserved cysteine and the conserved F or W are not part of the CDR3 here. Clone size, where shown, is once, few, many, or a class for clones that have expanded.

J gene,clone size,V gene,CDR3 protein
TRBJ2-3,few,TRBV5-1,ASSETGTSGTDTQY
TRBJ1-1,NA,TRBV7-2,ASSSGLSGAF
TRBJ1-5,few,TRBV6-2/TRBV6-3,ASSYPDSRYWAQH
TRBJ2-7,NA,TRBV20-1,SANRDRALYEQY
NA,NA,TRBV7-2,ASSLGVGPPTYEQY
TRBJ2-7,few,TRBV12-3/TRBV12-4,ASSLKIAGGYSYEQY
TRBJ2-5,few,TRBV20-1,SATDSLDQETQY
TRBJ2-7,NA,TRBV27,ASRLSGGGGGLYEQY
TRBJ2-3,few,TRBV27,ASSYSGPRPDTQY
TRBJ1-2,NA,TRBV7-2,ASSLVWTEFLGYT
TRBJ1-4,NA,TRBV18,ASSPVRATNEKLF
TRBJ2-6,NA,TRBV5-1,ASSLANRDMSGANVLT
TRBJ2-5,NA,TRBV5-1,ASSFLGGEQETQY
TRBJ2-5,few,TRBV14,ASSQHTGQGEETQY
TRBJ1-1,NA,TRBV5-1,ASSFTIPNTEAF
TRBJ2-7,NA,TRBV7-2,ASSLHGSGISYEQY
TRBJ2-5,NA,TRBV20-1,SAKRLAGGKETQY
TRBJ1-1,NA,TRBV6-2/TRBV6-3,ASSYSRQRNTEAF
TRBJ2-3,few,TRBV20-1,SASLASGGRTDTQY
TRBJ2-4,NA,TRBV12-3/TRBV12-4,ASSWARGAKNIQY
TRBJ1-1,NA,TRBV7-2,ASSPAGVLSEAF
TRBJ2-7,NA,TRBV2,ARGTGSSYEQY
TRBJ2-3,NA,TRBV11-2,ASSLGRDRYTDTQY
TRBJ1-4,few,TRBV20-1,SANDRGNEKLF